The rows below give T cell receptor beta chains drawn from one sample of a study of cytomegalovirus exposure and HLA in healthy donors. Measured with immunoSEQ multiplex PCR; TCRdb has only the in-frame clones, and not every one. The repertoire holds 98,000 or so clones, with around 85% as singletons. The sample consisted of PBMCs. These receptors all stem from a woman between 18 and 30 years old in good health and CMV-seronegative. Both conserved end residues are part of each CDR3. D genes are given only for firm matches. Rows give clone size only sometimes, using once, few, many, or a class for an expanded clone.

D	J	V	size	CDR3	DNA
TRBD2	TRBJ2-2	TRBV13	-	CASSFSGGALGTGELFF	TGTGCCAGCAGCTTCAGCGGGGGGGCCCTTGGCACCGGGGAGCTGTTTTTT
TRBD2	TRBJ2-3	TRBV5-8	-	CASSLGSGGSQTQYF	TGTGCCAGCAGCTTGGGGAGCGGGGGGTCACAAACGCAGTATTTT
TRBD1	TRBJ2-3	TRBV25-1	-	CASRALGQGTDTQYF	TGTGCCAGCAGGGCCCTGGGACAGGGGACAGATACGCAGTATTTT
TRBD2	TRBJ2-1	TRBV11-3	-	CASALAGGLEQFF	TGTGCCAGCGCTCTAGCGGGGGGGCTTGAGCAGTTCTTC
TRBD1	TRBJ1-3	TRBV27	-	CASSSFPGTDSGNTIYF	TGTGCCAGCAGTTCCTTCCCCGGGACAGACTCTGGAAACACCATATATTTT
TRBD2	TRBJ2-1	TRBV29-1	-	CSVEEEGAGGIYNEQFF	TGCAGCGTTGAAGAAGAGGGGGCGGGGGGGATCTACAATGAGCAGTTCTTC
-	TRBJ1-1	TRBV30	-	CAWRLAANTEAFF	TGTGCCTGGAGATTGGCCGCGAACACTGAAGCTTTCTTT
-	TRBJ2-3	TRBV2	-	CASSPGTSTDTQYF	TGTGCCAGCAGCCCCGGGACTAGCACAGATACGCAGTATTTT
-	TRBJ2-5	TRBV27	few	CASSSSGTQYF	TGTGCCAGCAGTTCAAGCGGGACCCAGTACTTC
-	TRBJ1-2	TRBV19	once	CATHGGARGYTF	TGTGCCACCCACGGGGGGGCGAGGGGCTACACCTTC
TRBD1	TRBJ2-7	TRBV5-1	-	CASSLRQGCPYEQYF	TGCGCCAGCAGCTTAAGACAGGGTTGTCCCTACGAGCAGTACTTC
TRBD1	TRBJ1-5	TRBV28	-	CASRIVDRDYQPQHF	TGTGCCAGCCGAATCGTGGACAGGGATTATCAGCCCCAGCATTTT
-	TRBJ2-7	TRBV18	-	CASSPPGHHYEQYF	TGTGCCAGCTCACCGCCGGGACACCATTACGAGCAGTACTTC
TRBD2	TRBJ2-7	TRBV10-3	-	CAIGAGAGGNEQYF	TGTGCCATTGGGGCCGGGGCGGGGGGTAACGAGCAGTACTTC
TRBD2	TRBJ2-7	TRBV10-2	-	CASSPSGAREQYF	TGCGCCAGCAGTCCTAGCGGGGCTAGAGAGCAGTACTTC
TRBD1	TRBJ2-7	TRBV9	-	CASSVDWTGGYEQYF	TGTGCCAGCAGCGTAGATTGGACAGGGGGCTACGAGCAGTACTTC
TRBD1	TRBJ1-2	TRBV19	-	CASSIAQGDNYGYTF	TGTGCCAGTAGTATAGCGCAGGGGGACAACTATGGCTACACCTTC
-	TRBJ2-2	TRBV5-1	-	CASSLSPSTGELFF	TGCGCCAGCAGCTTGTCCCCGTCGACCGGGGAGCTGTTTTTT
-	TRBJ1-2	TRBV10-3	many	CATWGTSPGYTF	TGTGCCACCTGGGGGACTTCCCCTGGCTACACCTTC
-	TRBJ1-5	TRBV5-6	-	CASSLAGVGRQPQHF	TGTGCCAGCAGCTTGGCCGGCGTGGGCCGCCAGCCCCAGCATTTT
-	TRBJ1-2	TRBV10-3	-	CAISGGQPREGYTF	TGTGCCATCAGTGGAGGGCAGCCGCGGGAGGGCTACACCTTC
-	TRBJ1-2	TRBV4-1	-	CASSQASQAGQTYGYTF	TGCGCCAGCAGCCAAGCCTCCCAGGCAGGGCAGACCTATGGCTACACCTTC
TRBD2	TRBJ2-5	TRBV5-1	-	CASIAGAGQETQYF	TGCGCCAGCATAGCGGGGGCAGGCCAAGAGACCCAGTACTTC
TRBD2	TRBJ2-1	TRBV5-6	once	CASSGRLAGVEYNEQFF	TGTGCCAGCAGCGGGCGACTAGCGGGGGTAGAATACAATGAGCAGTTCTTC
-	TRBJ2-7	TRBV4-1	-	CASSQVAEGYEQYF	TGCGCCAGCAGCCAAGTTGCGGAGGGGTACGAGCAGTACTTC
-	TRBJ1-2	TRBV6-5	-	CASTQTTTRGGGYTF	TGTGCCAGCACTCAGACCACGACGAGGGGAGGTGGCTACACCTTC
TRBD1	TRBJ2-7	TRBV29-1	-	CSLGTDYEQYF	TGCAGCCTTGGGACAGACTACGAGCAGTACTTC